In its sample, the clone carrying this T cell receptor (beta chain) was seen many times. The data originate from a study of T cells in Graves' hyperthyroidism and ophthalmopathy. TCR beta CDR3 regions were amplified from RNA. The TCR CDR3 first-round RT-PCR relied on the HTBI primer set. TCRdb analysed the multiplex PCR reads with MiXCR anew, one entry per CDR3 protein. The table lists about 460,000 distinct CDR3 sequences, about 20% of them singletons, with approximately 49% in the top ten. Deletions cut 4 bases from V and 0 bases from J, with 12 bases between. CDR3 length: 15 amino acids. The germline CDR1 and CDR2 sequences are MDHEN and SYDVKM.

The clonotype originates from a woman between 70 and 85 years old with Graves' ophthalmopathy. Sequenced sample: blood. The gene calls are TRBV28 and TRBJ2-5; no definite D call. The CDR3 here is CASSYTGQDQETQYF. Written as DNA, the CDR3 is TGTGCCAGCAGTTACACCGGGCAGGACCAAGAGACCCAGTACTTC.